The sequence of this T cell receptor beta chain was determined in a study of technical replicates of blood from a few donors. In this sample, this clone turned up a few times. Using immunoSEQ multiplex PCR, the repertoire was profiled, and TCRdb retains in-frame clones only, with some absent. Of fewer than 80,000 clones detected, 65% to 90% appear once; the ten largest clones hold roughly 4.4%. This CDR3 comprises 13 residues. The germline V gene encodes CDR1 SQVTM and CDR2 ANQGSEA. Deletions cut 4 bases from V and 10 bases from J, with 17 bases between. Input material: PBMCs. This chain uses TRBV29-1 with TRBJ1-5; tentatively, D is TRBD1 (5 bases). The TCR comes from a human donor in good health. Some clones in this sample may be carry-over from other donors' samples. CDR3 sequence: CSVVTGGGGPQHF. The CDR3 DNA is TGCAGCGTTGTTACAGGCGGGGGTGGACCCCAGCATTTT.